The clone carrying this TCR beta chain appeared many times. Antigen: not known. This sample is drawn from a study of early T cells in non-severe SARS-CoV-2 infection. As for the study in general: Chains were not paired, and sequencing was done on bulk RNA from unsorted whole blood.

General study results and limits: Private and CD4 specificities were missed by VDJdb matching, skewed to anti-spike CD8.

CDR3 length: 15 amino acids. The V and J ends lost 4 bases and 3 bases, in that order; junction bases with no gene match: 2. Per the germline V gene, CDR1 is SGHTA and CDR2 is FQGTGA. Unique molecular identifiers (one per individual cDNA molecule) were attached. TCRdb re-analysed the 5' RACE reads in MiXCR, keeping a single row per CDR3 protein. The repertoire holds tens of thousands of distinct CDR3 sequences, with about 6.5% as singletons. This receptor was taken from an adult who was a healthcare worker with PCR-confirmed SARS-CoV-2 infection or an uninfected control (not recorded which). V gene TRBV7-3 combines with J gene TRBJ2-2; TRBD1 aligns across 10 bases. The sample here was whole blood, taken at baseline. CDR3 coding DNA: TGTGCCAGCAGCTCCGGGACAGGGGACACCGGGGAGCTGTTTTTT. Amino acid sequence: CASSSGTGDTGELFF.